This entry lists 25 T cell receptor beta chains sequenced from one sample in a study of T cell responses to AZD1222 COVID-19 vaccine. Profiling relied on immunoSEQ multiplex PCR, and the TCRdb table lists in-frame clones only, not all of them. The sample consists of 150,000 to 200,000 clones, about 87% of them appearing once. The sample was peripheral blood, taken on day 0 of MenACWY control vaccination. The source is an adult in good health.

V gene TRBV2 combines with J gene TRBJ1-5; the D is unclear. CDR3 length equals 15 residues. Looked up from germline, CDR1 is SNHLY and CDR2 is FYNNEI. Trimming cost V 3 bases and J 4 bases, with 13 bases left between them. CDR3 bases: TGTGCCAGCAGTGACGAAAGAAGCGGGAATCAGCCCCAGCATTTT. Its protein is CASSDERSGNQPQHF.

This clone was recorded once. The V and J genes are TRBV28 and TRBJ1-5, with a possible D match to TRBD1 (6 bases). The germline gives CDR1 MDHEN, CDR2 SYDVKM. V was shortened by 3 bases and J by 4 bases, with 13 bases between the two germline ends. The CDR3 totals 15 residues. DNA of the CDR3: TGTGCCAGCAGTTTTTATGGACAGCAAAATCAGCCCCAGCATTTT. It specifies CASSFYGQQNQPQHF. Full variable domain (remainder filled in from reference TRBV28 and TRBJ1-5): DVKVTQSSRYLVKRTGEKVFLECVQDMDHENMFWYRQDPGLGLRLIYFSYDVKMKEKGDIPEGYSVSREKKERFSLILESASTNQTSMYLCASSFYGQQNQPQHFGDGTRLSIL.

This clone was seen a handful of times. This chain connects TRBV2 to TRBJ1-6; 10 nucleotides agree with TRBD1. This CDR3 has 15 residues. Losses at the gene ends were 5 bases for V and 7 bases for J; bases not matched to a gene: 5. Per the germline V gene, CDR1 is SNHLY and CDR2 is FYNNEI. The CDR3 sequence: CASSSDRGGNSPLHF. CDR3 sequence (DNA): TGTGCCAGCAGTTCGGACAGGGGGGGGAATTCACCCCTCCACTTT.

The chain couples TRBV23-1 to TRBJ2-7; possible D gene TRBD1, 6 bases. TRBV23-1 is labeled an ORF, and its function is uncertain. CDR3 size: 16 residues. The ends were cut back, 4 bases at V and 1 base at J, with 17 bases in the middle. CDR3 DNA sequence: TGCGCCAGCAGTCTCCGGACAGCCGCCGAATCCTACGAGCAGTACTTC. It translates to CASSLRTAAESYEQYF.

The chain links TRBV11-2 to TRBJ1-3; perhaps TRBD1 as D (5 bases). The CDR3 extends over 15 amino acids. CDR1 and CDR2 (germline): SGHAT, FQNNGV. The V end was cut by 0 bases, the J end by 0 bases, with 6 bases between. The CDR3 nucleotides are TGTGCCAGCAGCTTAGAGGGGGGCTCTGGAAACACCATATATTTT. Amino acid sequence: CASSLEGGSGNTIYF.

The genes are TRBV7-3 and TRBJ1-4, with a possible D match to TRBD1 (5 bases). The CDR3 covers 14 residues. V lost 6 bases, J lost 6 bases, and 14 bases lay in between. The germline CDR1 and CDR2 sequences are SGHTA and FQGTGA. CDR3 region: CASRGTGSHEKLFF. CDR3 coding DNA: TGTGCCAGCAGAGGTACAGGATCGCATGAAAAACTGTTTTTT.

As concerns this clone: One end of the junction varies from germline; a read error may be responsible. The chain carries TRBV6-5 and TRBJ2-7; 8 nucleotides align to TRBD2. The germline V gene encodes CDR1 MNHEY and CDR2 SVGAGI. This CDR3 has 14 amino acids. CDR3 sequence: CATSSGVSSYEQYF. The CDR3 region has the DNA TGTGCCACCAGTAGCGGGGTAAGCTCCTACGAGCAGTACTTC.

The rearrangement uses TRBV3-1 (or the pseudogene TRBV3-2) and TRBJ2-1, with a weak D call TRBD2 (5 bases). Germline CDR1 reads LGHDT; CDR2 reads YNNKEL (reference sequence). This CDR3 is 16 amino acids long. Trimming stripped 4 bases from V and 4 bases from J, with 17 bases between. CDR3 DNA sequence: TGTGCCAGCAGCCCCGCTGGGGAGATTACTTACAATGAGCAGTTCTTC. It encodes CASSPAGEITYNEQFF.

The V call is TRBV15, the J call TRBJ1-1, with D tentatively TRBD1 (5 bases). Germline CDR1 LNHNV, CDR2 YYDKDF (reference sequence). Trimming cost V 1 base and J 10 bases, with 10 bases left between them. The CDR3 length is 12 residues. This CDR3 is CATSRVGVGAFF. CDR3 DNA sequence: TGTGCCACCAGCAGAGTGGGGGTAGGAGCTTTCTTT.

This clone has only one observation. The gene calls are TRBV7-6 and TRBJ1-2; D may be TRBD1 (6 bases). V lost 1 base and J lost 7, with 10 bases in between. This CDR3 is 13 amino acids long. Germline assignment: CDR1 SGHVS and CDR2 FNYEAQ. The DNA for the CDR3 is TGTGCCAGCAGCTTAGAGGGGGGAGGTGGCTACACCTTC. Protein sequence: CASSLEGGGGYTF.

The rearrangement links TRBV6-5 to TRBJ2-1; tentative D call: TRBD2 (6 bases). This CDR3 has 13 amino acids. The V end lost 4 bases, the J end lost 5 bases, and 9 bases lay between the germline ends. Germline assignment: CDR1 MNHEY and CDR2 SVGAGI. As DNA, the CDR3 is TGTGCCAGCAGTTCCCGGGGGAACAATGAGCAGTTCTTC. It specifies CASSSRGNNEQFF.

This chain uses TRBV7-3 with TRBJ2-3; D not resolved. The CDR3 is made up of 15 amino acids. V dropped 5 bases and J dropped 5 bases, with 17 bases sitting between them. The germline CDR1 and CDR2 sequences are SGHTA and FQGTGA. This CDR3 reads CASSPLGSGQDTQYF. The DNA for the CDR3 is TGTGCCAGCAGCCCTCTAGGTTCTGGGCAAGATACGCAGTATTTT.

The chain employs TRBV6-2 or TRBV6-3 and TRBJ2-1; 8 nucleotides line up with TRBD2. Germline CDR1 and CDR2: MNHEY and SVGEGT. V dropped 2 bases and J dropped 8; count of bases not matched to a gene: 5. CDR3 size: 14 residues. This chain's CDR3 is CASSYAGGGDEQFF. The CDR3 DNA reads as TGTGCCAGCAGTTACGCGGGGGGCGGCGATGAGCAGTTCTTC.

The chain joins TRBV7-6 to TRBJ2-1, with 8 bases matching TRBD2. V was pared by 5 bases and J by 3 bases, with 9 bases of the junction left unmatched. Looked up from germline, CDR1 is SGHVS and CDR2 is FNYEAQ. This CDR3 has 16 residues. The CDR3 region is CASSETSRGGYNEQFF. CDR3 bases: TGTGCCAGCAGCGAGACTAGCCGGGGGGGCTACAATGAGCAGTTCTTC. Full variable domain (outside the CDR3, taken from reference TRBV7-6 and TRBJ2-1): GAGVSQSPRYKVTKRGQDVALRCDPISGHVSLYWYRQALGQGPEFLTYFNYEAQQDKSGLPNDRFSAERPEGSISTLTIQRTEQRDSAMYRCASSETSRGGYNEQFFGPGTRLTVL.

The CDR3, as DNA: TGTGCCTGGAGTGTATCGCGACAGGGGTTATCCTACAATGAGCAGTTCTTC. Its translation: CAWSVSRQGLSYNEQFF. The J gene is TRBJ2-1, the V gene TRBV30, with 8 bases aligning to TRBD1. CDR1 and CDR2 (germline): GTSNPN, SVGIG (reference sequence). The V gene end was trimmed by 0 bases and the J gene end by 1 base; junction bases not matched to a gene: 8. The CDR3 extends over 17 amino acids.

The CDR3 nucleotides are TGCGCCAGCAGCCCGGGGACAGTGAACACTGAAGCTTTCTTT. Amino acid sequence: CASSPGTVNTEAFF. This sequence joins TRBV5-1 and TRBJ1-1; 7 bases are a match to TRBD1. Germline CDR1 reads SGHRS; CDR2 reads YFSETQ. After removal of 4 bases from V and 0 bases from J, the junction contained 3 bases not matched to a gene. The CDR3 spans 14 residues.

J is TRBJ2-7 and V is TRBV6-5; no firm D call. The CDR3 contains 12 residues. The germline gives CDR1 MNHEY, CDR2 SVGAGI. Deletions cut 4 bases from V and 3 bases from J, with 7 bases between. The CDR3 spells CASSSRIYEQYF. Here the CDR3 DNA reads TGTGCCAGCAGTTCCCGGATCTACGAGCAGTACTTC.

CDR3 DNA sequence: TGTGCCAGCAAATCGGGGACCAGAGAAGCTTTCTTT. This sequence encodes CASKSGTREAFF. V is TRBV28 and J is TRBJ1-1, with D perhaps TRBD1 (5 bases). V lost 7 bases to trimming and J lost 8 bases, with 14 bases between them. Germline values: CDR1 MDHEN, CDR2 SYDVKM. The CDR3 sequence is 12 residues long.

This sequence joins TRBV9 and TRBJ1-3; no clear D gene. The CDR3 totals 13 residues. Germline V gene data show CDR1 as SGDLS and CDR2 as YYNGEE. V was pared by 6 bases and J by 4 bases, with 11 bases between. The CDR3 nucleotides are TGTGCCAGCACCCCGGGGTACGGAAACACCATATATTTT. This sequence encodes CASTPGYGNTIYF.

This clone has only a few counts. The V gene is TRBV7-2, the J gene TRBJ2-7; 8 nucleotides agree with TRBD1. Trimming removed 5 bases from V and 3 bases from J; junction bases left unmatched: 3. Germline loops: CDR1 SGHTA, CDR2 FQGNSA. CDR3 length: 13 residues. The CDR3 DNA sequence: TGTGCCAGCAGCAGACAGGGGAACTACGAGCAGTACTTC. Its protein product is CASSRQGNYEQYF.

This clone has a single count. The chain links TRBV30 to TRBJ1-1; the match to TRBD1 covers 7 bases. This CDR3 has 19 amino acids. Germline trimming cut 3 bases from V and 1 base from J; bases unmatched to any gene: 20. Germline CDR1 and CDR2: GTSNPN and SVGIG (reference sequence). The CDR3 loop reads CAWRSSPWGTGTENTEAFF. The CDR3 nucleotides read TGTGCCTGGAGGTCGAGCCCCTGGGGTACCGGGACAGAGAACACTGAAGCTTTCTTT.

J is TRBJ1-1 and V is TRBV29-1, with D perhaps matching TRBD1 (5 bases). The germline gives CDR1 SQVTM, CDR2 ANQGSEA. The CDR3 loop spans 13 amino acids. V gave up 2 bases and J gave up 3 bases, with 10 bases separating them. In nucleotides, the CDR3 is TGCAGCGTTGAAAACAGGCAGTACACTGAAGCTTTCTTT. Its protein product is CSVENRQYTEAFF.

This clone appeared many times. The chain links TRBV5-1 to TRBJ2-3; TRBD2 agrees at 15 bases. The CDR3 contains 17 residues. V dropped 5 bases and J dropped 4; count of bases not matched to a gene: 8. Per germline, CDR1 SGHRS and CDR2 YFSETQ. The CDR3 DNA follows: TGCGCCAGCAGTCTGAGTGGACTAGCGGGAGGGGCAGATACGCAGTATTTT. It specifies CASSLSGLAGGADTQYF.

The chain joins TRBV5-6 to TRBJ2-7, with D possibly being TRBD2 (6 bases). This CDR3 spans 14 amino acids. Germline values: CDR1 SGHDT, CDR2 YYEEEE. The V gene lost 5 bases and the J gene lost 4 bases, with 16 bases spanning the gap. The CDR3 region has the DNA TGTGCCAGCAGTTGGGGGGAAGGGAGATACGAGCAGTACTTC. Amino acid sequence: CASSWGEGRYEQYF.

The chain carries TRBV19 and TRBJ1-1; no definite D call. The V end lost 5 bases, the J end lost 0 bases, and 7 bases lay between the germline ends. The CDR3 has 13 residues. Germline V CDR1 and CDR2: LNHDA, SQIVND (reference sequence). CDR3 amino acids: CASSPGLNTEAFF. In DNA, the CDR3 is TGTGCCAGTAGTCCGGGGTTGAACACTGAAGCTTTCTTT.